Below, one T cell receptor (beta chain) is given with its context. The antigen remains unidentified. The source of the sample is a study of CD8 T cells in ankylosing spondylitis. MiXCR, run by TCRdb on the 5' RACE reads, gives a single entry per CDR3 protein. The repertoire holds 15,000 to 20,000 distinct CDR3 sequences, with over 7% as singletons. Findings and limits, study-wide: For ankylosing spondylitis blood, a TCR beta motif of 8 or 9 highly homologous variants appeared characteristic. Relatively rare in peripheral blood, disease-linked clones were also CD8+.

The germline CDR1 and CDR2 sequences are DFQATT and SNEGSKA (reference sequence). With 6 bases clipped from V and 8 bases from J, the junction kept 16 bases outside the gene matches. The length of the CDR3 is 15 residues. The TCR sequence derives from a male donor with ankylosing spondylitis or in good health (not recorded which). The sample taken for sequencing was blood. The chain is built from TRBV20-1 and TRBJ2-1; the match to TRBD2 covers 7 bases. The CDR3 here is CSALDPSGILDEQFF. The CDR3 region has the DNA TGCAGTGCCCTGGACCCCAGCGGGATTTTGGATGAGCAGTTCTTC.